This entry is about one T cell receptor (beta chain). Its target is not known. Tumor samples were taken before definitive surgery or chemotherapy. TCRdb's table, derived via immunoSEQ multiplex PCR, lists solely in-frame clones and lacks some. Here the sample spans about 5,800 clones, around 70% being singletons. This sample is drawn from a study of high-grade serous ovarian cancer treatment subgroups. Overall study results and limits: The analyses considered CDR3 and ignored CDR1 and CDR2.

Germline V gives CDR1 LGHNA, CDR2 YNFKEQ. V was shortened by 6 bases and J by 7 bases, with 12 bases between the two germline ends. CDR3 length: 13 amino acids. This TCR derives from a human donor with high-grade serous ovarian cancer. V is TRBV4-2 and J is TRBJ2-2; D might be TRBD2 (5 bases). Sequencing was done on a sample of tumor tissue. The CDR3 spells CASSYNRGGELFF. The CDR3 nucleotides read TGTGCCAGCAGTTACAACCGGGGCGGGGAGCTGTTTTTT.